The present T cell receptor (beta chain) was sequenced within a study of T cell responses to AZD1222 COVID-19 vaccine. The overall study: Second-dose intervals near 4 or 12 weeks were combined. Broader study findings: Seropositive AZD1222 recipients at baseline numbered only six or seven. A mostly white British donor set with more females was recruited, and clonal diversity was possibly underestimated. CD4 TCRs associated with vaccination spanned spike, dominating at 160-218 and 743-854.

The germline V gene has CDR1 LNHDA and CDR2 SQIVND (reference sequence). V was trimmed by 3 bases and J by 1 base, leaving 12 bases between them. This CDR3 has 15 amino acids. Here immunoSEQ multiplex PCR was the method, and the copy in TCRdb shows in-frame clones only, minus some. This table has some 120,000 clones, approximately 90% appearing once. Regarding this clone: The target antigen is unknown.

Sample: peripheral blood, taken on day 0 of AZD1222 vaccination. This TCR was recovered from an adult in good health. V usage is TRBV19 and J usage is TRBJ2-5, with D possibly being TRBD1 (6 bases). This CDR3 is CASSIFQTGQETQYF. In DNA form, the CDR3 reads TGTGCCAGTAGTATTTTCCAGACAGGCCAAGAGACCCAGTACTTC.